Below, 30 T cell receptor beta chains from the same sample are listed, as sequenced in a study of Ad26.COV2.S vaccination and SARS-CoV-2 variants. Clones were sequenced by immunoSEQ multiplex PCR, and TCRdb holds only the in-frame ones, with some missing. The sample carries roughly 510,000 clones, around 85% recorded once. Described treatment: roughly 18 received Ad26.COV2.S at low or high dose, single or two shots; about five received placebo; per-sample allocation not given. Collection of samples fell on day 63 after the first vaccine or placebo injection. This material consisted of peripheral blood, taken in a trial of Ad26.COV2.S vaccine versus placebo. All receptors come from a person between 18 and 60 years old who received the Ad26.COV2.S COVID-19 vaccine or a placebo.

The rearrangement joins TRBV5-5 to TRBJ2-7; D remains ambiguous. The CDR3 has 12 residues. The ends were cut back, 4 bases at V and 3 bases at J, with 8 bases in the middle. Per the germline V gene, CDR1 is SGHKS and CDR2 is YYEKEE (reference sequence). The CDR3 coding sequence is TGTGCCAGCAGCCTAATAGGCTACGAGCAGTACTTC. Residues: CASSLIGYEQYF.

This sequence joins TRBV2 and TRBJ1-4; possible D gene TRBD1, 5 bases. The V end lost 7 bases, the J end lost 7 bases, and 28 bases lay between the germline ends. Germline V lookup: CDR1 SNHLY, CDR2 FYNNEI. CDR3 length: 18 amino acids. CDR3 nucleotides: TGTGCCAGCACTGTCCGCGGGGGGACCCGGTCGGGGAGTGAAAAACTGTTTTTT. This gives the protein CASTVRGGTRSGSEKLFF.

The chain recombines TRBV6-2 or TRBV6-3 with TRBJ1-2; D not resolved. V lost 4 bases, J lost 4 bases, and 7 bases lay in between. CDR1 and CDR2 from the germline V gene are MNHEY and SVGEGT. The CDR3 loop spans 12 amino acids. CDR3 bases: TGTGCCAGCAGTTCAGACACCTATGGCTACACCTTC. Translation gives CASSSDTYGYTF.

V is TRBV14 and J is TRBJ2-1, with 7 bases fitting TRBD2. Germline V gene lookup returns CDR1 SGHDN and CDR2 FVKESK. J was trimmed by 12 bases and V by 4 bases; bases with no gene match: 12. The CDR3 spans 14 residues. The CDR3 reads CASSPLGRELGQFF. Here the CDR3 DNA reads TGTGCCAGCAGCCCCTTAGGGCGGGAGTTAGGGCAGTTCTTC.

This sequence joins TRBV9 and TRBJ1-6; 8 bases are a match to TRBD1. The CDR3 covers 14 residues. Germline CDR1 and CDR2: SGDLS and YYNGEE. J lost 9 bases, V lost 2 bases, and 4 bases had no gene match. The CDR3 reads CASSVFDRGSPLHF. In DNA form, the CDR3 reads TGTGCCAGCAGCGTCTTCGACAGGGGTTCACCCCTCCACTTT.

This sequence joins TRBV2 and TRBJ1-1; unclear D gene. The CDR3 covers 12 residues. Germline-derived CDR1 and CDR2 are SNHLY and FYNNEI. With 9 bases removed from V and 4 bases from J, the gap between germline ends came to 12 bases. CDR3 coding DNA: TGTGCCAGTTCAAGGGAGGGCACTGAAGCTTTCTTT. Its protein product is CASSREGTEAFF. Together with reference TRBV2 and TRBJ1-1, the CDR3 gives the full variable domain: EPEVTQTPSHQVTQMGQEVILRCVPISNHLYFYWYRQILGQKVEFLVSFYNNEISEKSEIFDDQFSVERPDGSNFTLKIRSTKLEDSAMYFCASSREGTEAFFGQGTRLTVV.

The CDR3 spells CASSSSEASGVGTDTQYF. In nucleotides, the CDR3 is TGTGCCAGCAGTTCCAGTGAGGCCTCAGGGGTTGGCACAGATACGCAGTATTTT. The chain has TRBV27 and TRBJ2-3, with D possibly TRBD1 on 6 matching bases. This CDR3 is 18 amino acids long. Germline V gives CDR1 MNHEY, CDR2 SMNVEV (reference sequence). V lost 4 bases and J 1 base, leaving 21 bases between the germline ends.

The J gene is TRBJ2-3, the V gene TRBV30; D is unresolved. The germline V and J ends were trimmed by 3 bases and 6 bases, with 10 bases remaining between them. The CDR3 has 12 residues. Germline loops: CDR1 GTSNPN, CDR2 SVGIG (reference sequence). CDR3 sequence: CAWRDARDTQYF. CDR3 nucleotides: TGTGCCTGGAGGGACGCGAGGGATACGCAGTATTTT.

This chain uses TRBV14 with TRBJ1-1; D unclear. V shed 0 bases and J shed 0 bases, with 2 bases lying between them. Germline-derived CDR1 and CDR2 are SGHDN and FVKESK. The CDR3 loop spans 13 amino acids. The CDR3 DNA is TGTGCCAGCAGCCAAGAGATGAACACTGAAGCTTTCTTT. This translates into CASSQEMNTEAFF.

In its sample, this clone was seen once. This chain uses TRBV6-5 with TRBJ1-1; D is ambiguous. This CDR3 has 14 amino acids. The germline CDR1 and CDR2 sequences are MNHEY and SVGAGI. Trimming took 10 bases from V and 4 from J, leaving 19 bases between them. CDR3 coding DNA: TGTGCCACCCAAGACTGGTTAATAGGCACTGAAGCTTTCTTT. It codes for CATQDWLIGTEAFF.

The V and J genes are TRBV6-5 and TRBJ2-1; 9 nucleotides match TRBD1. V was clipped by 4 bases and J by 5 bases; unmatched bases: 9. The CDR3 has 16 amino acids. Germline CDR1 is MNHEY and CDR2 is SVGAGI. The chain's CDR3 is CASSSTGQGIHNEQFF. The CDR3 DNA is TGTGCCAGCAGTTCCACGGGACAGGGTATTCACAATGAGCAGTTCTTC.

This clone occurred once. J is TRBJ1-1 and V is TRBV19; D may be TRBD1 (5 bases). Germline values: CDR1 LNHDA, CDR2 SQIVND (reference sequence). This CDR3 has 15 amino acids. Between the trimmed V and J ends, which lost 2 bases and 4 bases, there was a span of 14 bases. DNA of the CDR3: TGTGCCAGTAGTATACCGGCAGGGTCGGGCACTGAAGCTTTCTTT. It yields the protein CASSIPAGSGTEAFF.

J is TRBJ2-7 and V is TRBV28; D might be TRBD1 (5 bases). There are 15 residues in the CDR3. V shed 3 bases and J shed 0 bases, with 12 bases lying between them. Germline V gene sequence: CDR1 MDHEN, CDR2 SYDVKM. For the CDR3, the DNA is TGTGCCAGCAGTTTCGTGCAGGGTAACTCCTACGAGCAGTACTTC. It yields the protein CASSFVQGNSYEQYF.

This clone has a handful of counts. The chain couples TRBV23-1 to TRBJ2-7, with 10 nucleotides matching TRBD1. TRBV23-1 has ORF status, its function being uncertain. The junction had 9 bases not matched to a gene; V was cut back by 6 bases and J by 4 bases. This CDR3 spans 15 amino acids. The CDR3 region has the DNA TGCGCCAGCAGAATGGGGACAGGGGAGTTTTACGAGCAGTACTTC. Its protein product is CASRMGTGEFYEQYF.

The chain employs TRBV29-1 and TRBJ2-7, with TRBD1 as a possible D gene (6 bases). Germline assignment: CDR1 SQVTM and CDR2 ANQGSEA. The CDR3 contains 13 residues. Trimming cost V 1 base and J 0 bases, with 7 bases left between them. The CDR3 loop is CSVEGDNSYEQYF. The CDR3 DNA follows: TGCAGCGTTGAAGGGGACAACTCCTACGAGCAGTACTTC.

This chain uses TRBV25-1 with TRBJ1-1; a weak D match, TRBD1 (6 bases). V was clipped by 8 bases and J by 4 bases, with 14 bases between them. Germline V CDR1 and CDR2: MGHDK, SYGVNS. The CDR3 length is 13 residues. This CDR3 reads CASAEGGLTEAFF. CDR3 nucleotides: TGTGCCAGCGCAGAAGGGGGGCTCACTGAAGCTTTCTTT.

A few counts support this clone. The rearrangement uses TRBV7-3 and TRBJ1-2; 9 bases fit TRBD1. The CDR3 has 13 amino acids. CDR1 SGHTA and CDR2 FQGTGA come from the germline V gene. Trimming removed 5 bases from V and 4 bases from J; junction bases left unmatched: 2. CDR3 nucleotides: TGTGCCAGCAGCACAGGGGGCGGCTATGGCTACACCTTC. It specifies CASSTGGGYGYTF.

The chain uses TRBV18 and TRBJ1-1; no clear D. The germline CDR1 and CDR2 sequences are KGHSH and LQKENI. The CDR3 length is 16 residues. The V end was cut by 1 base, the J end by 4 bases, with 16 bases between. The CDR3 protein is CASSPRAQVRATEAFF. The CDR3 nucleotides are TGTGCCAGCTCACCACGGGCTCAGGTTCGCGCCACTGAAGCTTTCTTT.

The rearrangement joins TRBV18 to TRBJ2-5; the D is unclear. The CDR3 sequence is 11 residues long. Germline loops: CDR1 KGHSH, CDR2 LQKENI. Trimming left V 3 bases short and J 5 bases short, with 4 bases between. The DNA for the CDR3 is TGTGCCAGCTCACCGATCGAGACCCAGTACTTC. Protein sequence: CASSPIETQYF.

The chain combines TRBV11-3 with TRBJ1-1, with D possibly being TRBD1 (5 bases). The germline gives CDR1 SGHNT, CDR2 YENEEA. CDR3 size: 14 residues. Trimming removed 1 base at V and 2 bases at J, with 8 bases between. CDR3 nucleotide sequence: TGTGCCAGCAGCTTAGGACAGACAAACACTGAAGCTTTCTTT. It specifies CASSLGQTNTEAFF. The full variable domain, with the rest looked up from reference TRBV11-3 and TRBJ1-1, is EAGVVQSPRYKIIEKKQPVAFWCNPISGHNTLYWYLQNLGQGPELLIRYENEEAVDDSQLPKDRFSAERLKGVDSTLKIQPAELGDSAVYLCASSLGQTNTEAFFGQGTRLTVV.

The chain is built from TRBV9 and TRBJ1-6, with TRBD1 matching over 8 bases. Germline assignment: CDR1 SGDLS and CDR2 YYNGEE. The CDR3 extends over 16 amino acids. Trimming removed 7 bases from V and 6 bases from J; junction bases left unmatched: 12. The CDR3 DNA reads TGTGCCAGCGGACAGGGTGGAACTTTGGGTAATTCACCCCTCCACTTT. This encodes CASGQGGTLGNSPLHF.

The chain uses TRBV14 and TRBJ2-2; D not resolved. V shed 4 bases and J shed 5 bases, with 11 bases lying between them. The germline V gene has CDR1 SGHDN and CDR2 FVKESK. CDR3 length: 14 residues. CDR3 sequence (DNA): TGTGCCAGCAGCCTTCGCGAATTGACCGGGGAGCTGTTTTTT. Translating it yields CASSLRELTGELFF.

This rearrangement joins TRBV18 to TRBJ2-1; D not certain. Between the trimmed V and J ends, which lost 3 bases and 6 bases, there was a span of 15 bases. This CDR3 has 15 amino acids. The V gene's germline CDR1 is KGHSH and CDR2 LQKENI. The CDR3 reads CASSPGTPSGNEQFF. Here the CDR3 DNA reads TGTGCCAGCTCACCGGGTACTCCCTCCGGCAATGAGCAGTTCTTC.

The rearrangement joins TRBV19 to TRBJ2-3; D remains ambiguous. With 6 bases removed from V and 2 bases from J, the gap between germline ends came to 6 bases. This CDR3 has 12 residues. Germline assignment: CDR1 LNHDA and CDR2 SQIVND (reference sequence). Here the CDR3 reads CASSGPTDTQYF. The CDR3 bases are TGTGCCAGTAGCGGACCCACAGATACGCAGTATTTT.

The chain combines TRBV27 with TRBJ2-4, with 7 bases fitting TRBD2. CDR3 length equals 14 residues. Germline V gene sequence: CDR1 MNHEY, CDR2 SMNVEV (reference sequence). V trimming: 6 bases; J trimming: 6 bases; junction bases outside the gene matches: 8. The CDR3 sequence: CASSDPLAVNIQYF. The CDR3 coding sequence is TGTGCCAGCAGCGACCCGCTAGCGGTAAACATTCAGTACTTC.

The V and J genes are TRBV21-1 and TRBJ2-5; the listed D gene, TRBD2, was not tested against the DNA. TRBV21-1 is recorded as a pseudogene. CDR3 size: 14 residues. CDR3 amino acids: CASSNLVSGETQYF. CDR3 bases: TGTGCCAGCAGCAACTTGGTATCGGGGGAGACCCAGTACTTC.

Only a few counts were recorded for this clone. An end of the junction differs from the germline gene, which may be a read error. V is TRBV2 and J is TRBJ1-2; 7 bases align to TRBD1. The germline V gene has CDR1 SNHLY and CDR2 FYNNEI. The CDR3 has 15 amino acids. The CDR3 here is CASSEGGANNYGYTF. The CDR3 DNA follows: TGTGCCAGCAGCGAAGGGGGCGCGAATAACTATGGCTACACCTTC.

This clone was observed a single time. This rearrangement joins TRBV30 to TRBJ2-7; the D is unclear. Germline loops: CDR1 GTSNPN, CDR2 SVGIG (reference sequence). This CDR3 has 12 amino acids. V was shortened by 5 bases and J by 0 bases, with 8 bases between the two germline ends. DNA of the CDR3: TGTGCCTGGGGACCGAGCTCCTACGAGCAGTACTTC. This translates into CAWGPSSYEQYF.

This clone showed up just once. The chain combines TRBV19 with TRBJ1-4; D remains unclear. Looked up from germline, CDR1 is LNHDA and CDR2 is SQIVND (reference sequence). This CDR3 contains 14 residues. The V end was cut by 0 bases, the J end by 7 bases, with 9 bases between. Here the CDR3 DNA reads TGTGCCAGTAGTATAGATCGGGCCGTTGAAAAACTGTTTTTT. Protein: CASSIDRAVEKLFF. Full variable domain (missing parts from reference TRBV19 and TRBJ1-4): DGGITQSPKYLFRKEGQNVTLSCEQNLNHDAMYWYRQDPGQGLRLIYYSQIVNDFQKGDIAEGYSVSREKKESFPLTVTSAQKNPTAFYLCASSIDRAVEKLFFGSGTQLSVL.

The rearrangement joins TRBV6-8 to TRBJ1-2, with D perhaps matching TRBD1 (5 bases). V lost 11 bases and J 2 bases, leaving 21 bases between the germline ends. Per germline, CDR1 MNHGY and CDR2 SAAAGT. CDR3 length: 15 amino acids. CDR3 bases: TGTGCCCCGGGGCAGGTAGGATTCCGAAACTATGGCTACACCTTC. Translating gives CAPGQVGFRNYGYTF.